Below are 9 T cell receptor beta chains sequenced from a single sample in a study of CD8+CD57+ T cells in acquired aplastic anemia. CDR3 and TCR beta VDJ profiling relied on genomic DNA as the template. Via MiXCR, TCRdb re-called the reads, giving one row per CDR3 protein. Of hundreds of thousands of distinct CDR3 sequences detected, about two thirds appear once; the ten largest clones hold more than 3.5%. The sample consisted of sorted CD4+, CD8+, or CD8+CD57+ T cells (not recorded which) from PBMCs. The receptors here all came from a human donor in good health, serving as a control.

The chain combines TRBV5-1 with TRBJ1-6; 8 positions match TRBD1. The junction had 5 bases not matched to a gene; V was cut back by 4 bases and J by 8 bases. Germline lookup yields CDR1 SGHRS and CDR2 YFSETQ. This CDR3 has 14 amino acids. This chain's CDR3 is CASSAGQGHSPLHF. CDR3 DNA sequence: TGCGCCAGCAGCGCCGGACAGGGTCATTCACCCCTCCACTTT.

Here the CDR3 DNA reads TGTGCCAGCAGCTTAAACGGGGGAAGGGGCTACACCTTC. Its translation: CASSLNGGRGYTF. The J gene is TRBJ1-2, the V gene TRBV11-3, with a weak D call TRBD1 (5 bases). The germline gives CDR1 SGHNT, CDR2 YENEEA. The germline V and J ends were trimmed by 2 bases and 8 bases, with 12 bases remaining between them. The CDR3 length is 13 residues.

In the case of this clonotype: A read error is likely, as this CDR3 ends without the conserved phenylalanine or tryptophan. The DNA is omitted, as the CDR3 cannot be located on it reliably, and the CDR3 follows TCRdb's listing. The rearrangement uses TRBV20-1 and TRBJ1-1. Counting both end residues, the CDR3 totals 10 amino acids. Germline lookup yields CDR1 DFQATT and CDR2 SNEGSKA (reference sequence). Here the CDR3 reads CSAINTEASL.

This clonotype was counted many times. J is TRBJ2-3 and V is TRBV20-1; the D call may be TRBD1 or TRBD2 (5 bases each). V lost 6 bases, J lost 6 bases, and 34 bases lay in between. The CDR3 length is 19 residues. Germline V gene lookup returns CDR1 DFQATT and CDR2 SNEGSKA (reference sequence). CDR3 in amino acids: CSAHTSHPGTIRTSDTQYF. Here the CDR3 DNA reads TGCAGTGCCCACACTTCCCACCCCGGGACCATCCGCACAAGTGATACGCAGTATTTT.

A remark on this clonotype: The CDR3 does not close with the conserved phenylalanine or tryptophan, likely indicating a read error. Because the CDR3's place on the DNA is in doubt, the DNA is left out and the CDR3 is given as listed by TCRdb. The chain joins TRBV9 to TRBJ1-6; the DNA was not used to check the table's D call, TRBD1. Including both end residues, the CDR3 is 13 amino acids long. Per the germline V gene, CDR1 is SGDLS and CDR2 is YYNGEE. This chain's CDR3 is CASRPRGEGPPHL.

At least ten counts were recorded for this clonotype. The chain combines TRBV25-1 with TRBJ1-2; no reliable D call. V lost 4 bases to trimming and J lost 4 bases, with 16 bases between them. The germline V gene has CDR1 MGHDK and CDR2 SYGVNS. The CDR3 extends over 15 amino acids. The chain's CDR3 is CASSGTGSPPYGYTF. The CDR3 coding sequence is TGTGCCAGCAGTGGGACGGGCTCCCCTCCCTATGGCTACACCTTC.

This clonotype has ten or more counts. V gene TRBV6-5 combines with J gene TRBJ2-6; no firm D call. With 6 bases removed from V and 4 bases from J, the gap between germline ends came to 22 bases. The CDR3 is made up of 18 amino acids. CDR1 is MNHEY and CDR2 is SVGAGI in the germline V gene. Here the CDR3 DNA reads TGTGCCAGCAGCTTACTGGGCCGGCTGCCCCTGGGGGCCAACGTCCTGACTTTC. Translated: CASSLLGRLPLGANVLTF.

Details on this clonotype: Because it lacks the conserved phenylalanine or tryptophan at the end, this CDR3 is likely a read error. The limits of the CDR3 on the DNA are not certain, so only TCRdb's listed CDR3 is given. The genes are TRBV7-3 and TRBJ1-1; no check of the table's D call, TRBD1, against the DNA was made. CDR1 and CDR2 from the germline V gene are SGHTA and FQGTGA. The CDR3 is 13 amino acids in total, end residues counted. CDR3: CASSVDWGTEALY.

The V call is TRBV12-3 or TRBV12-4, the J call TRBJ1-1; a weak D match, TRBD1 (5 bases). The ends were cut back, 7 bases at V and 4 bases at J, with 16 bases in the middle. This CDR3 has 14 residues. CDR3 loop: CASKGRAVGTEAFF. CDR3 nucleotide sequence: TGTGCCAGCAAAGGCAGGGCAGTGGGCACTGAAGCTTTCTTT.